This T cell receptor (beta chain) was sequenced in a study of spatial heterogeneity in lung cancer. This clonotype showed up just a few times. TCRdb analysed the 5' RACE reads with MiXCR anew, one entry per CDR3 protein. In the table there are roughly 82,000 distinct CDR3 sequences, around an eighth of which are singletons. Regarding time point: sample taken at primary tumor resection. Unsorted tumor, nontumor lung tissue or cryopreserved PBMC supplied the whole RNA. This clonotype was obtained from a male donor with early-stage non-small cell lung cancer. The specimen comprised PBMCs, sampled at surgery.

The CDR3 loop is CASSIAESLIGANVLTF. The DNA for the CDR3 is TGTGCCAGTAGTATAGCAGAGAGTTTGATTGGGGCCAACGTCCTGACTTTC. The J gene is TRBJ2-6, the V gene TRBV19; D not resolved. The CDR3 runs to 17 residues. The germline V gene encodes CDR1 LNHDA and CDR2 SQIVND (reference sequence). Trimming removed 1 base at V and 3 bases at J, with 13 bases between.